The rows below give T cell receptor beta chains drawn from one sample of a study of CD8+CD57+ T cells in acquired aplastic anemia. TCRdb ran MiXCR on the reads and lists one entry per CDR3 protein. This sample carries roughly 150,000 distinct CDR3 sequences, approximately 43% of them seen once, and the ten largest clones take 1.1%. The sequencing input was sorted CD4+, CD8+, or CD8+CD57+ T cells (not recorded which) from PBMCs. Receptor source: a human donor in good health. The CDR3 runs from the conserved cysteine through the conserved F or W. D genes are given only for firm matches. Not every row has a clone size; where given, it reads once, few, many or a size class.

j_call v_call clone_size d_call cdr3_nt cdr3_aa
TRBJ2-3 TRBV24-1 NA TRBD2 TGTGCCACCAGTGATTTCGCGGGAGGGAAAACAGATACGCAGTATTTT CATSDFAGGKTDTQYF
TRBJ2-7 TRBV2 many TRBD2 TGTGCCAGCAGTGATCAGCGGGGGGCCTACGAGCAGTACTTC CASSDQRGAYEQYF
TRBJ1-5 TRBV20-1 NA NA TGCAGTGCTAACCCAGGGGCAAGCAATCAGCCCCAGCATTTT CSANPGASNQPQHF
TRBJ1-6 TRBV20-1 NA NA TGCAGTGCGGGGAGGTGGGACATAAATTCACCCCTCCACTTT CSAGRWDINSPLHF
TRBJ1-5 TRBV12-3/TRBV12-4 many TRBD1 TGTGCCAGCACGCAGGGGGGCATCAATCAGCCCCAGCATTTT CASTQGGINQPQHF
TRBJ1-1 TRBV10-3 NA NA TGTGCCATCAGTGAGCCGGGGATCACGAACACTGAAGCTTTCTTT CAISEPGITNTEAFF
TRBJ2-1 TRBV4-2 NA TRBD1 TGTGCCAGCAGCCCAAGGGGACAGCCCAACAATGAGCAGTTCTTC CASSPRGQPNNEQFF
TRBJ1-5 TRBV6-2/TRBV6-3 few TRBD1 TGTGCCAGCAGGACCCGGACAGGGATTTTTAGCAATCAGCCCCAGCATTTT CASRTRTGIFSNQPQHF
TRBJ2-7 TRBV4-2 NA NA TGTGCCAGCAGCCAAGCGGCAGGGTCCCTTTCCTACGAGCAGTACTTC CASSQAAGSLSYEQYF
TRBJ1-4 TRBV5-4 many NA TGTGCCAGCAGCCAACAGGGCGAGGGTGAAAAACTGTTTTTT CASSQQGEGEKLFF
TRBJ1-1 TRBV20-1 many NA TGCAGTGCTAGTCACGTCGGAGCTTTCTTT CSASHVGAFF
TRBJ2-1 TRBV5-1 many TRBD2 TGCGCCAGCCGGGGACTAGAGGGACGGTACAATGAGCAGTTCTTC CASRGLEGRYNEQFF
TRBJ1-2 TRBV30 few NA TGTGCCTGGAGTGTAGGTGGGGGGCCTGGACTTTATGGCTACACCTTC CAWSVGGGPGLYGYTF
TRBJ1-4 TRBV19 few NA TGTGCCAGTAGTATAGACGGCGAAGCGAAAAAACTGTTTTTT CASSIDGEAKKLFF
TRBJ2-2 TRBV20-1 NA TRBD2 TGCAGTGCTCTAGCGGGAGTAGGCACCGGGGAGCTGTTTTTT CSALAGVGTGELFF
TRBJ1-1 TRBV10-3 NA NA TGTGCCATCAAAGCATTGAACACTGAAGCTTTCTTT CAIKALNTEAFF
TRBJ2-7 TRBV7-9 many NA TGTGCCAGCAGTCACGAGGGTCCCCCCTACGAGCAGTACTTC CASSHEGPPYEQYF
TRBJ1-4 TRBV20-1 few NA TGCAGTGCTAGAGATCCGGCCCCTGGGACCCCCGGGTTAAATGAAAAACTGTTTTTT CSARDPAPGTPGLNEKLFF
TRBJ2-7 TRBV12-5 NA NA TGTGCTAGTGGTGCCCGGGGAGGGGGCCTCTACGAGCAGTACTTC CASGARGGGLYEQYF
TRBJ2-7 TRBV29-1 NA NA TGCAGCGTTGTGGCAGGGACCTACGAGCAGTACTTC CSVVAGTYEQYF
TRBJ2-3 TRBV7-3 many TRBD2 TGTGCCAGCAGCTTACCTAGCGGGGGGTACACAGATACGCAGTATTTT CASSLPSGGYTDTQYF
TRBJ2-1 TRBV25-1 NA TRBD2 TGTGCCACACAAATAGCGGGAAGGGATGTTAGGTTCTTC CATQIAGRDVRFF
TRBJ2-7 TRBV19 once NA TGTGCCAGTAGTATAGATTCGGCTTCCTACGAGCAGTACTTC CASSIDSASYEQYF
TRBJ1-5 TRBV10-2 NA NA TGCGCCAGCAGTGAAAATAGCGATCAGCCCCAGCATTTT CASSENSDQPQHF
TRBJ1-2 TRBV10-3 NA NA TGTGCCATCAGTGACGGACAGTCAAACTATGGCTACACCTTC CAISDGQSNYGYTF
TRBJ1-5 TRBV19 NA NA TGTGCCAGTAGTCCAGCCAATCAGCCCCAGCATTTT CASSPANQPQHF
TRBJ1-4 TRBV19 many TRBD1 TGTGCCAGTAGTATTGGACAGGGGGCTGAAAAACTGTTTTTT CASSIGQGAEKLFF
TRBJ1-2 TRBV7-8 few TRBD1 TGTGCCAGCAGCCGTGACAGGGTCGCGACCTATGGCTACACCTTC CASSRDRVATYGYTF
TRBJ2-5 TRBV2 NA NA TGTGCCAGCAGTGAAAGACAGACTCAAGAGACCCAGTACTTC CASSERQTQETQYF
TRBJ2-2 TRBV5-1 many NA TGCGCCAGCATGTCCAGCCCAGCCCTAACGAACACCGGGGAGCTGTTTTTT CASMSSPALTNTGELFF
TRBJ2-7 TRBV7-9 NA NA TGTGCCAGCAGCCGCCAGGCAGAGCAGTACTTC CASSRQAEQYF
TRBJ2-7 TRBV29-1 few NA TGCAGCGTGGAGGTCGGGGGTCCCTACGAGCAGTACTTC CSVEVGGPYEQYF
TRBJ1-5 TRBV29-1 NA NA TGCAGCGTTGAAGATCGGGGGAAACAGTCCCAGCATTTT CSVEDRGKQSQHF
TRBJ1-4 TRBV7-2 many NA TGTGCCAGCAGCCCAGGAGGGAGGGGAAGTGAAAAACTGTTTTTT CASSPGGRGSEKLFF
TRBJ2-2 TRBV19 NA NA TGTGCCAGTAGTGACCACGGACTATTCGCGAACACCGGGGAGCTGTTTTTT CASSDHGLFANTGELFF
TRBJ2-5 TRBV9 NA TRBD2 TGTGCCAGCAGCGGGGGACTACCCATTGAGACCCAGTACTTC CASSGGLPIETQYF
TRBJ1-2 TRBV6-1 few NA TGTGCCAGCAGTGATCCGACCTTCTATGGCTACACCTTC CASSDPTFYGYTF
TRBJ2-2 TRBV24-1 NA NA TGTGCCACCAGTGATCTAAGAGGAACCGGGGAGCTGTTTTTT CATSDLRGTGELFF
TRBJ2-3 TRBV5-6 many TRBD2 TGTGCCAGCAGCTTGTGGGTAGGGAGGGCAGATACGCAGTATTTT CASSLWVGRADTQYF
TRBJ1-1 TRBV10-3 few NA TGTGCCGTCTTTTCCAGGGTAAACACTGAAGCTTTCTTT CAVFSRVNTEAFF
TRBJ2-5 TRBV2 NA NA TGTGCCAGCAGCCCCAGGAGGGTGGTGGGAGAGACCCAGTACTTC CASSPRRVVGETQYF
TRBJ2-3 TRBV6-4 many NA TGTGCCAGCAGTGACCGAGTTTCAGATACGCAGTATTTT CASSDRVSDTQYF
TRBJ2-3 TRBV19 many TRBD2 TGTGCCAGTAGTTTCGGGACTAGCGGGGGGATTCAGGATACGCAGTATTTT CASSFGTSGGIQDTQYF
TRBJ2-3 TRBV11-1 NA NA TGTGCCAGCAGCTTAGCGCGGTTTAGCGGAGGGGGAGATACGCAGTATTTT CASSLARFSGGGDTQYF
TRBJ2-2 TRBV12-3/TRBV12-4 NA TRBD1 TGTGCCAGCACCCCCGGGACAGTGAACACCGGGGAGCTGTTTTTC CASTPGTVNTGELFF
TRBJ1-6 TRBV2 NA NA TGTGCCAGCCAGAGGCTGGTAGGATCCTCACCCCTCCACTTT CASQRLVGSSPLHF
TRBJ1-5 TRBV19 NA NA TGTGCCAGTAGTATAGTACATTATAGCAATCAGCCCCAGCATTTT CASSIVHYSNQPQHF
TRBJ2-1 TRBV20-1 many TRBD2 TGCAGCGCAAGTTGGCGGGGGTCCTACAATGAGCAGTTCTTC CSASWRGSYNEQFF
TRBJ2-1 TRBV7-6 NA TRBD2 TGTGCCAGCACCTTGTCCGGACTAGCGTTGTACAATGAGCAGTTCTTC CASTLSGLALYNEQFF
TRBJ2-3 TRBV20-1 many NA TGCAGTGCTAGACGCGGGTACGGAACCACAGATACGCAGTATTTT CSARRGYGTTDTQYF
TRBJ2-7 TRBV20-1 NA TRBD1 TGCAGTGCTCAGGGACAGGGCCACGAGCAGTACTTC CSAQGQGHEQYF
TRBJ2-3 TRBV19 many TRBD2 TGTGCCAGTAGTAGGCTAGCGGGGGACCGCACAGATACGCAGTATTTT CASSRLAGDRTDTQYF
TRBJ2-1 TRBV7-2 NA TRBD1 TGTGCCAGCAGCCCGCGGACAGGGGGCCGGGATGAGCAGTTCTTC CASSPRTGGRDEQFF